These T cell receptor beta chains were read from a single sample in a study of blood T cell repertoires in COVID-19. Data came from immunoSEQ multiplex PCR; TCRdb stores just in-frame clones and leaves some out. The sample has a few hundred thousand clones; 86% are singletons. The sequencing input was peripheral blood. These receptors were taken from a man at least 80 years old with acute or convalescent COVID-19. Each CDR3 is given with its conserved first and last residue. The D gene is left open where the match is weak. The listing skips clone size in some rows; elsewhere it reads once, few, many or a size class.

d_gene: -; v_gene: TRBV10-3; abundance: -; j_gene: TRBJ1-2; CDR3nt: TGTGCCATCGGGGACTCCCTTAACTATGGCTACACCTTC; CDR3aa: CAIGDSLNYGYTF
d_gene: -; v_gene: TRBV5-1; abundance: -; j_gene: TRBJ1-5; CDR3nt: TGCGCCAGCAGCCTAACCGGGGGAAGCAATCAGCCCCAGCATTTT; CDR3aa: CASSLTGGSNQPQHF
d_gene: -; v_gene: TRBV7-2; abundance: -; j_gene: TRBJ2-2; CDR3nt: TGTGCCAGCAGTCCCCTGGCGGGGTCCGGGGAGCTGTTTTTT; CDR3aa: CASSPLAGSGELFF
d_gene: -; v_gene: TRBV11-2; abundance: -; j_gene: TRBJ1-2; CDR3nt: TGTGCCAGCAGCCATGAAAAGGGGCTAGGCGGCTACACCTTC; CDR3aa: CASSHEKGLGGYTF
d_gene: -; v_gene: TRBV27; abundance: -; j_gene: TRBJ1-2; CDR3nt: TGTGCCAGCAGTTTATCGGGGCCCTTTGGCTACACCTTC; CDR3aa: CASSLSGPFGYTF
d_gene: TRBD1; v_gene: TRBV27; abundance: -; j_gene: TRBJ1-5; CDR3nt: TGTGCCAGCAGTCCAGGGACAGGGGCTGACCAGCCCCAGCATTTT; CDR3aa: CASSPGTGADQPQHF
d_gene: -; v_gene: TRBV6-6; abundance: -; j_gene: TRBJ1-5; CDR3nt: TGTGCCAGCAGTCGAAGGGTGGGTCGGGGGGCTAACGACAATCAGCCCCAGCATTTT; CDR3aa: CASSRRVGRGANDNQPQHF
d_gene: TRBD2; v_gene: TRBV27; abundance: -; j_gene: TRBJ2-2; CDR3nt: TGTGCCAGCGGGGACTTAGCGGGGGGGAACACCGGGGAGCTGTTTTTT; CDR3aa: CASGDLAGGNTGELFF
d_gene: TRBD1; v_gene: TRBV5-1; abundance: -; j_gene: TRBJ2-1; CDR3nt: TGCGCCAGCAGCACAGGACAGGGCGATGAGCAGTTCTTC; CDR3aa: CASSTGQGDEQFF
d_gene: -; v_gene: TRBV19; abundance: -; j_gene: TRBJ1-3; CDR3nt: TGTGCCACCCGGGACTTGGCGAACACCATATATTTT; CDR3aa: CATRDLANTIYF
d_gene: -; v_gene: TRBV5-1; abundance: -; j_gene: TRBJ2-1; CDR3nt: TGCGCCAGCAGGCGTACAGAATTCACCTACAATGAGCAGTTCTTC; CDR3aa: CASRRTEFTYNEQFF
d_gene: -; v_gene: TRBV6-2/TRBV6-3; abundance: once; j_gene: TRBJ1-5; CDR3nt: TGTGCCAGCAGTGGACAGCCTTATAGCAATCAGCCCCAGCATTTT; CDR3aa: CASSGQPYSNQPQHF
d_gene: -; v_gene: TRBV28; abundance: -; j_gene: TRBJ1-1; CDR3nt: TGTGCCAGCAGGACTTATTTGGCTGAAGCTTTCTTT; CDR3aa: CASRTYLAEAFF